In its sample, the clone carrying this TCR beta chain was seen a few times. TCRdb's table, derived via immunoSEQ multiplex PCR, lists solely in-frame clones and lacks some. Here the sample spans about 18,000 clones, less than 90% being singletons. Germline loops: CDR1 MGHRA, CDR2 YSYEKL. The CDR3 spans 14 residues. The V segment lost 4 bases and the J segment 5 bases; nucleotides outside the gene matches: 4. The data derive from a study of T cell changes during pregnancy in multiple sclerosis. This TCR was recovered from a female donor in good health, enrolled as a control in a pregnancy study. Sequencing was performed on CD8+ T cells from peripheral blood mononuclear cells, taken in the third trimester of pregnancy. This chain uses TRBV4-1 with TRBJ1-2; TRBD1 agrees at 10 bases. CDR3 bases: TGCGCCAGCAGCCCGCCGGGACAGGGGTATGGCTACACCTTC. Translated, it gives CASSPPGQGYGYTF.